This T cell receptor (beta chain) was recovered during a study of blood T cells in healthy people across ages. Whenever a sample was processed, at least 6 million PBMCs were isolated. Trimming took 6 bases from V and 8 from J; bases not matched to a gene: 10. This CDR3 has 15 residues. The germline V gene has CDR1 MNHEY and CDR2 SMNVEV (reference sequence). With a J-beta primer mix and a sample-barcoded 5' primer, a second PCR ran 7 to 11 cycles. TCRdb re-derived calls from the 5' RACE reads in MiXCR, one entry per CDR3 protein. Of about 1.8 million distinct CDR3 sequences in the sample, about 50% were seen once.

This chain uses TRBV27 with TRBJ2-1; 10 nucleotides match TRBD2. The specimen sequenced was blood. This receptor was identified in a woman in her 40s in good health. The DNA for the CDR3 is TGTGCCAGCAGCCGACTAGCGGGTTTCCCCGATGAGCAGTTCTTC. The encoded protein is CASSRLAGFPDEQFF.